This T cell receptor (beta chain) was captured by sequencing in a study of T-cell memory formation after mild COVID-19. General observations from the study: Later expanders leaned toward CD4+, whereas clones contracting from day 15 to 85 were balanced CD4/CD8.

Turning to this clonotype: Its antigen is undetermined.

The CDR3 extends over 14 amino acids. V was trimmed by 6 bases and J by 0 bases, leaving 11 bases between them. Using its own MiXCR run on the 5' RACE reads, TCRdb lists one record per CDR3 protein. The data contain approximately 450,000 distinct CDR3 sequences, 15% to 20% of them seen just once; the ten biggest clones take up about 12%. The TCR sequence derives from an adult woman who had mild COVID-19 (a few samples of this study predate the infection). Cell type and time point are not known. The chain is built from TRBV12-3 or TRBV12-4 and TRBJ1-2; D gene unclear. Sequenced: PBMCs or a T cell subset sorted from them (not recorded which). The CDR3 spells CASSRQPTNYGYTF. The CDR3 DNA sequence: TGTGCCAGCAGCCGACAACCCACTAACTATGGCTACACCTTC.